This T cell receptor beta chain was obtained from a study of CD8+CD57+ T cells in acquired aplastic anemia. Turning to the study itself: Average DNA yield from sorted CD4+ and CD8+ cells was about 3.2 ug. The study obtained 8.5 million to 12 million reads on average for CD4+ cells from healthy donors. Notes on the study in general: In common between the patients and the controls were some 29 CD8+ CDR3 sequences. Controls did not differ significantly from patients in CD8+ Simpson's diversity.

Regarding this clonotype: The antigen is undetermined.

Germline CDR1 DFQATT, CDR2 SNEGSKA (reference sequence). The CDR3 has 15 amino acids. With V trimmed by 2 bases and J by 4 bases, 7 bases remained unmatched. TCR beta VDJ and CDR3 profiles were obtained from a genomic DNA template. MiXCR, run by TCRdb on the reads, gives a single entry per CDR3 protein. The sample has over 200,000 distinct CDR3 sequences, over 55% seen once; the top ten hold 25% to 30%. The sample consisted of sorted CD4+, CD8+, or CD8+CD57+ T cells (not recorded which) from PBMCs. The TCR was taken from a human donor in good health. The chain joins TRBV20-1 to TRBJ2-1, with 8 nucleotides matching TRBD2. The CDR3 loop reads CSARSSGGLYNEQFF. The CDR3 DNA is TGCAGTGCTAGATCGAGCGGGGGCCTTTACAATGAGCAGTTCTTC.